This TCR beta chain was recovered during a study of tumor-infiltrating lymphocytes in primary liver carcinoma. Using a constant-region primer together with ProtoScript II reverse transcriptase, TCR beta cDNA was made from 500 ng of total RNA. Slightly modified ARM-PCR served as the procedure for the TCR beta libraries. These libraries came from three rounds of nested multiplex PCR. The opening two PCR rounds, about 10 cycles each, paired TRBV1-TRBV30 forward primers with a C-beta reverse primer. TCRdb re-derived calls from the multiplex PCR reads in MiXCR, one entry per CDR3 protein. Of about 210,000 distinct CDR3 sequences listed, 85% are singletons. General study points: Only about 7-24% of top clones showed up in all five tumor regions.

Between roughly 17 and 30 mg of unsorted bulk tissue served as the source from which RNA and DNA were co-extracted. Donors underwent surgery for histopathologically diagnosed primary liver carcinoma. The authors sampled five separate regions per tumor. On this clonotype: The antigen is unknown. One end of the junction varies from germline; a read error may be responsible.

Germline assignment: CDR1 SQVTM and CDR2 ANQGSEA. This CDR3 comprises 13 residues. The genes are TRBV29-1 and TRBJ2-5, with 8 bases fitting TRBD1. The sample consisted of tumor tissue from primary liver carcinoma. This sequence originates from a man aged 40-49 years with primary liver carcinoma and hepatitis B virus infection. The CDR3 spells CSAPRGQGETKYF. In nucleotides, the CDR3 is TGTAGCGCCCCACGAGGACAGGGAGAGACCAAGTACTTC.